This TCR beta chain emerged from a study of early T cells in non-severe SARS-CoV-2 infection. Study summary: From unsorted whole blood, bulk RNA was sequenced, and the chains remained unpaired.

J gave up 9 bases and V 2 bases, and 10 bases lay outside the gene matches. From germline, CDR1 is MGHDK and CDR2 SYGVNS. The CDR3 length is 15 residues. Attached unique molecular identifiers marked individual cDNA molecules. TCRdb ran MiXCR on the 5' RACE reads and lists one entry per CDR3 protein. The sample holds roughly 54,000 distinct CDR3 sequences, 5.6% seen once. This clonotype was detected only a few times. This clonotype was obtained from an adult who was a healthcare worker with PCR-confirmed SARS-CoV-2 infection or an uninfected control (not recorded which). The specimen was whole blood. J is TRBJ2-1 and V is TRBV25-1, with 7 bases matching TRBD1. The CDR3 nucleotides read TGTGCCAGCAGTGAACCTGGGGACAGATCAGCTGAGCAGTTCTTC. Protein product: CASSEPGDRSAEQFF. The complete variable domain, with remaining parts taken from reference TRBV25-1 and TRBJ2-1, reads EADIYQTPRYLVIGTGKKITLECSQTMGHDKMYWYQQDPGMELHLIHYSYGVNSTEKGDLSSESTVSRIRTEHFPLTLESARPSHTSQYLCASSEPGDRSAEQFFGPGTRLTVL.